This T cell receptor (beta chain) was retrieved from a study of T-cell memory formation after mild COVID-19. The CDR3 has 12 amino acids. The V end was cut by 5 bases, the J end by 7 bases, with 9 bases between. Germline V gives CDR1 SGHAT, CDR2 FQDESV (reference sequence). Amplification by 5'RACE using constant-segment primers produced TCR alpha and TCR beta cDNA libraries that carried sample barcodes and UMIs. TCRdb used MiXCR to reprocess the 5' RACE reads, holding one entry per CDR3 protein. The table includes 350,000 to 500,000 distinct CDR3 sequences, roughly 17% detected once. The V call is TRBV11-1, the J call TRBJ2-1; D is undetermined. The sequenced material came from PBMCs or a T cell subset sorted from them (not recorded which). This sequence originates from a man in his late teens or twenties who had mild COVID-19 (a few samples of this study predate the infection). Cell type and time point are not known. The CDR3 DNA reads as TGTGCCAGCAGCCGCAACGGGAATGAGCAGTTCTTC. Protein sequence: CASSRNGNEQFF.